A single sample is the source of the 17 T cell receptor beta chains below, sequenced in a study of cytomegalovirus exposure and HLA in healthy donors. The PCR ran on 60 Vbeta and 13 Jbeta primers. The repertoire was sequenced with immunoSEQ multiplex PCR; TCRdb's copy has only in-frame clones and lacks some. Of roughly 120,000 clones in the sample, more than 80% were seen once. Source material: PBMCs. The receptors originated from a middle-aged man in good health and CMV-seronegative.

The rearrangement uses TRBV6-1 and TRBJ2-3, with D possibly TRBD2 on 5 matching bases. The germline gives CDR1 MNHNS, CDR2 SASEGT. V was cut by 1 base and J by 2 bases, with 7 bases left in between. This CDR3 has 14 amino acids. The CDR3 DNA reads TGTGCCAGCAGTGAAGGCGGGTACACAGATACGCAGTATTTT. This gives the protein CASSEGGYTDTQYF.

The V gene is TRBV9, the J gene TRBJ2-5; possible D gene TRBD2, 6 bases. CDR3 size: 15 residues. CDR1 and CDR2 from the germline V gene are SGDLS and YYNGEE. The ends were cut back, 3 bases at V and 2 bases at J, with 14 bases in the middle. DNA of the CDR3: TGTGCCAGCAGCGCCGAGTGGGGAGGACAAGAGACCCAGTACTTC. It is translated as CASSAEWGGQETQYF. The full variable domain, its missing parts supplied by reference TRBV9 and TRBJ2-5, is DSGVTQTPKHLITATGQRVTLRCSPRSGDLSVYWYQQSLDQGLQFLIQYYNGEERAKGNILERFSAQQFPDLHSELNLSSLELGDSALYFCASSAEWGGQETQYFGPGTRLLVL.

The chain joins TRBV7-5 to TRBJ2-5; the DNA was not used to check the table's D call, TRBD2. TRBV7-5 is a pseudogene. The CDR3 spans 15 residues. CDR3 loop: CARSSIAGAQETQYF. Written as DNA, the CDR3 is TGTGCCAGAAGCTCCATAGCGGGAGCGCAAGAGACCCAGTACTTC.

This clone has just a few counts. Other DNA sequences in this specimen translate into the identical CDR3. This chain uses TRBV6-7 with TRBJ1-3, with a weak D call TRBD1 (5 bases). TRBV6-7 has ORF status, its function being uncertain. Between the trimmed V and J ends, which lost 0 bases and 1 base, there was a span of 16 bases. The CDR3 loop spans 18 amino acids. For the CDR3, the DNA is TGTGCCAGCAGTTACTCGAGGGACGTCCGGGGGTCTGGAAACACCATATATTTT. Amino acid sequence: CASSYSRDVRGSGNTIYF.

The V call is TRBV18, the J call TRBJ2-7, with 13 bases fitting TRBD2. Trimming cost V 5 bases and J 6 bases; bases outside gene matches: 4. The CDR3 contains 14 residues. Germline V gene data show CDR1 as KGHSH and CDR2 as LQKENI. CDR3 loop: CASSSTSGRLEQYF. CDR3 coding DNA: TGTGCCAGCTCATCGACTAGCGGGAGGCTCGAGCAGTACTTC.

The CDR3: CAINGQNTEAFF. The CDR3 region has the DNA TGTGCCATCAATGGACAGAACACTGAAGCTTTCTTT. V gene TRBV10-3 combines with J gene TRBJ1-1; D is perhaps TRBD1 (5 bases). Trimming pared 7 bases from V and 1 base from J, leaving 7 bases between. The CDR3 is 12 residues long. Germline CDR1 reads ENHRY; CDR2 reads SYGVKD.

The V call is TRBV7-8, the J call TRBJ1-2, with a tentative D call TRBD1 (5 bases). The CDR3 is made up of 15 amino acids. Germline CDR1 and CDR2: SGHVS and FQNEAQ. Trimming stripped 1 base from V and 1 base from J, with 10 bases between. In nucleotides, the CDR3 is TGTGCCAGCAGCTTAGATACCAGGGTTAACTATGGCTACACCTTC. This gives the protein CASSLDTRVNYGYTF. Full variable domain (rest looked up from reference TRBV7-8 and TRBJ1-2): GAGVSQSPRYKVAKRGQDVALRCDPISGHVSLFWYQQALGQGPEFLTYFQNEAQLDKSGLPSDRFFAERPEGSVSTLKIQRTQQEDSAVYLCASSLDTRVNYGYTFGSGTRLTVV.

V gene TRBV27 combines with J gene TRBJ1-2; D gene unclear. The germline CDR1 and CDR2 sequences are MNHEY and SMNVEV (reference sequence). CDR3 size: 14 residues. Trimming left V 7 bases short and J 4 bases short, with 16 bases between. The CDR3 reads CASKLFDGPYGYTF. The CDR3 bases are TGTGCCAGCAAACTATTCGACGGCCCCTATGGCTACACCTTC.

The chain couples TRBV6-5 to TRBJ1-6, with a possible D match to TRBD1 (5 bases). The CDR3 length is 14 residues. The germline CDR1 and CDR2 sequences are MNHEY and SVGAGI. V was shortened by 8 bases and J by 0 bases, with 8 bases between the two germline ends. The CDR3 sequence is CASRQSSYNSPLHF. DNA of the CDR3: TGTGCCAGCCGACAGAGCTCCTATAATTCACCCCTCCACTTT.

The rearrangement uses TRBV6-5 and TRBJ1-1; tentatively, D is TRBD1 (6 bases). This CDR3 is 13 amino acids long. V was clipped by 6 bases and J by 9 bases, with 17 bases between them. Germline V gene data show CDR1 as MNHEY and CDR2 as SVGAGI. DNA for the CDR3: TGTGCCAGCAGCCTCGCCGGGGGGCGGAAAGCTTTCTTT. Its protein product is CASSLAGGRKAFF.

V is TRBV9 and J is TRBJ2-1; tentatively, D is TRBD1 (6 bases). The length of the CDR3 is 15 residues. In germline, CDR1 is SGDLS, CDR2 YYNGEE. With 0 bases removed from V and 8 bases from J, the gap between germline ends came to 15 bases. The CDR3 DNA reads as TGTGCCAGCAGCGTAGAAGGGGGACGGGTAGATGAGCAGTTCTTC. Translation: CASSVEGGRVDEQFF.

The chain joins TRBV10-3 to TRBJ2-6; D possibly corresponds to TRBD2 (6 bases). The CDR3 sequence is 18 residues long. Deletions cut 1 base from V and 0 bases from J, with 13 bases between. Germline-derived CDR1 and CDR2 are ENHRY and SYGVKD. DNA for the CDR3: TGTGCCATCAGTGAGTGGAGTGGGAGGACCTCTGGGGCCAACGTCCTGACTTTC. The encoded protein is CAISEWSGRTSGANVLTF.

This chain joins TRBV28 and TRBJ1-2, with 7 bases aligning to TRBD1. The CDR3 is made up of 15 amino acids. Trimming took 8 bases from V and 6 from J; bases not matched to a gene: 15. CDR1 and CDR2 (germline): MDHEN, SYDVKM. The CDR3 DNA sequence: TGTGCCAGCTTCACAATAGGGACAGTTACCGATGGCTACACCTTC. The encoded protein is CASFTIGTVTDGYTF.

The chain uses TRBV18 and TRBJ2-7; 8 nucleotides line up with TRBD2. Per germline, CDR1 KGHSH and CDR2 LQKENI. The ends lost 3 bases at V and 4 bases at J; junction bases unmatched: 5. The CDR3 length is 14 residues. CDR3 nucleotide sequence: TGTGCCAGCTCACCCCCGGGAGGGCCGTACGAGCAGTACTTC. It yields the protein CASSPPGGPYEQYF.

This chain connects TRBV10-3 to TRBJ1-4; possibly TRBD1 for D (6 bases). The V end lost 10 bases, the J end lost 8 bases, and 17 bases lay between the germline ends. Germline loops: CDR1 ENHRY, CDR2 SYGVKD. This CDR3 contains 13 residues. The CDR3 coding sequence is TGTGCCACCGGGACACCGGAACTGGAAAAACTGTTTTTT. Translation: CATGTPELEKLFF.

The chain joins TRBV19 to TRBJ1-5; D possibly corresponds to TRBD1 (6 bases). Trimming pared 6 bases from V and 5 bases from J, leaving 20 bases between. Germline CDR1 is LNHDA and CDR2 is SQIVND (reference sequence). The CDR3 contains 16 residues. The CDR3 nucleotides read TGTGCCAGTAGCCTGACCCCTGCCAGGGGCGATCAGCCCCAGCATTTT. It codes for CASSLTPARGDQPQHF.

CDR3 in amino acids: CAISGGGPRNTEAFF. For the CDR3, the DNA is TGTGCCATCAGTGGGGGGGGACCCCGGAACACTGAAGCTTTCTTT. This chain uses TRBV10-3 with TRBJ1-1; TRBD1 is a possible D gene (5 bases). This CDR3 contains 15 residues. Germline V gene sequence: CDR1 ENHRY, CDR2 SYGVKD. Between the trimmed V and J ends, which lost 4 bases and 1 base, there was a span of 13 bases.